The rows below give T cell receptor beta chains drawn from one sample of a study of control samples from healthy donors and cancer patients. The protocol was immunoSEQ multiplex PCR, while the TCRdb copy is restricted to in-frame clones and leaves out a portion. There are about 140,000 clones in the sample; more than 85% occur only once, and approximately 9% lies in the top ten. The source material was blood. The source is a woman in her 30s in good health. CDR3s include the opening cysteine and the closing phenylalanine or tryptophan. The D gene is left open where the match is weak. A clone size is listed for some rows: how often the clone was seen (once, few, many), or a class if it is expanded.

TRBV27	few	TRBD1	TRBJ1-1	TGTGCCAGCAGTCCCACCGGGACAGGGGGTGAAGCTTTCTTT	CASSPTGTGGEAFF
TRBV24-1	.	TRBD2	TRBJ2-1	TGTGCCACCAGTGACCCCTCAGCGGGACTCCTCAATGAGCAGTTCTTC	CATSDPSAGLLNEQFF
TRBV4-1	.	.	TRBJ2-7	TGCGCCAGCAGCCACCTCACAGGGTACAACGAGCAGTACTTC	CASSHLTGYNEQYF
TRBV7-2	.	TRBD2	TRBJ2-3	TGTGCCAGCACACTAGCGGGAGGGCGAGATACGCAGTATTTT	CASTLAGGRDTQYF
TRBV29-1	.	TRBD1	TRBJ2-7	TGCAGCGTTGAGAACGCCGGGACAGGGGCCTCCTACGAGCAGTACTTC	CSVENAGTGASYEQYF
TRBV11-2	.	.	TRBJ1-1	TGTGCCAGCAGCTTAGATCGCCAGCTTGAAGCTTTCTTT	CASSLDRQLEAFF
TRBV21-1	.	.	TRBJ1-4	TGTGCCAGCAGCAAATCACGGACAGGGGTGGGGGAAAAACTGTTTTTT	CASSKSRTGVGEKLFF
TRBV7-7	.	.	TRBJ2-2	TGTGCCAGCAGCCCCCAGGGTTACACCGGGGAGCTGTTTTTT	CASSPQGYTGELFF
TRBV6-4	once	.	TRBJ2-5	TGTGCCAGCAGTGTCCCCGCAGGAACACAAGAGACCCAGTACTTC	CASSVPAGTQETQYF
TRBV5-1	.	.	TRBJ2-7	TGCGCCAGCAGCGTGGACGGGGACGGGCAGTACTTC	CASSVDGDGQYF
TRBV28	.	TRBD1	TRBJ2-1	TGTGCCAGCAGTTGGGACAGAGTCTCCTACAATGAGCAGTTCTTC	CASSWDRVSYNEQFF
TRBV5-1	once	.	TRBJ2-7	TGCGCCAGCAGCCCCTTGTCCGGCGGCTCCTACGAGCAGTACTTC	CASSPLSGGSYEQYF
TRBV24-1	.	.	TRBJ1-2	TGTGCCACCAGTGATTTTCCCGGGCGAGTGAACTATGGCTACACCTTC	CATSDFPGRVNYGYTF
TRBV18	.	.	TRBJ1-4	TGTGCCAGCTCACCACCGTCTTCAGGGAATGAAAAACTGTTTTTT	CASSPPSSGNEKLFF
TRBV5-6	once	.	TRBJ2-3	TGTGCCAGCAGCTTGAAAGGGCCCACAGATACGCAGTATTTT	CASSLKGPTDTQYF
TRBV9	.	.	TRBJ1-1	TGTGCCAGCAGCGTAGATTTGGGGCTGGGCACTGAAGCTTTCTTT	CASSVDLGLGTEAFF
TRBV5-1	.	.	TRBJ2-1	TGCGCCAGCAGCCCAGGGGCGGGGCGGACTACCTACAATGAGCAGTTCTTC	CASSPGAGRTTYNEQFF
TRBV6-6	.	.	TRBJ1-2	TGTGCCAGCAGTTCGACCAGGGACTATGGCTACACCTTC	CASSSTRDYGYTF
TRBV28	.	.	TRBJ2-1	TGTGCCAGCAGTTCCTTAGTCTATGAGCAGTTCTTC	CASSSLVYEQFF
TRBV7-2	.	TRBD2	TRBJ2-1	TGTGCCAGCAGCTTAGTCGTCGGCCTAGCGGGACGCAATGAGCAGTTCTTC	CASSLVVGLAGRNEQFF
TRBV23-1	.	.	TRBJ1-3	TGCGCCAGCCGACTATACGGACGGAAGCTTTACACCATATATTTT	CASRLYGRKLYTIYF
TRBV28	.	.	TRBJ2-6	TGTGCCAGCAACCGGATATCTGGGGCCAACGTCCTGACTTTC	CASNRISGANVLTF